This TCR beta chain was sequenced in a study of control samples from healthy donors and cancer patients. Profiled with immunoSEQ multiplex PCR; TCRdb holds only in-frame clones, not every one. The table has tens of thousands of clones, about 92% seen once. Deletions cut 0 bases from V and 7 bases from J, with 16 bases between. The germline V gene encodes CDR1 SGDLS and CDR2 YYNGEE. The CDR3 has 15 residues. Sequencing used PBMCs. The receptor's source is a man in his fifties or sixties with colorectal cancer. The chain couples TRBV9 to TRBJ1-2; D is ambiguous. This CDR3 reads CASSVAGSRSSGYTF. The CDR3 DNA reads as TGTGCCAGCAGCGTAGCGGGGTCTCGATCGTCTGGCTACACCTTC.